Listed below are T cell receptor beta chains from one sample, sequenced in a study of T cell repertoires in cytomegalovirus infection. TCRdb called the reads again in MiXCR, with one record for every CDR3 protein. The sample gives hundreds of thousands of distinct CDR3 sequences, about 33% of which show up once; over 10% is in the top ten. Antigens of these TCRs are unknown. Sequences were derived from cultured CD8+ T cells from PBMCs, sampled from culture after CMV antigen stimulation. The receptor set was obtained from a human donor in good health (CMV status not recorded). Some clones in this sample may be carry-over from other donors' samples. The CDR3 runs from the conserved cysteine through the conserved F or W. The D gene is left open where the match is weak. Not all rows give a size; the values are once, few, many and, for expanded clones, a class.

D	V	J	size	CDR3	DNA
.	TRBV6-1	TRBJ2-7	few	CASSEWGTESYEQYF	TGTGCCAGCAGTGAATGGGGGACCGAGTCCTACGAGCAGTACTTC
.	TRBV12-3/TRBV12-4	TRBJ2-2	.	CASSSPPFTGELFF	TGTGCCAGCAGTTCACCTCCCTTCACCGGGGAGCTGTTTTTT
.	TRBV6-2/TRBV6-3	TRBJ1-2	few	CASSQIYGYTF	TGTGCCAGCAGCCAGATCTATGGCTACACCTTC
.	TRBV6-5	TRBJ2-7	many	CASSYTDAGGYEQYF	TGTGCCAGCAGTTATACGGACGCAGGGGGGTACGAGCAGTACTTC
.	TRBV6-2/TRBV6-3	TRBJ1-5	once	CVSSATVRGNQPQHF	TGTGTCAGCAGTGCGACAGTTCGAGGCAATCAGCCCCAGCATTTT
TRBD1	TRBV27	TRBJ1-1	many	CASSPTGVTEAFF	TGTGCCAGCAGCCCTACAGGGGTGACTGAAGCTTTCTTT
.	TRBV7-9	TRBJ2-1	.	CASSLPFDGATSYNEQFF	TGTGCCAGCAGCTTACCTTTCGATGGGGCAACTTCCTACAATGAGCAGTTCTTC
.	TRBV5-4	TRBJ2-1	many	CASSLYGYNEQFF	TGTGCCAGCAGCTTGTATGGTTACAATGAGCAGTTCTTC
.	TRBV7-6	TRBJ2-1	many	CASSSGRATYNEQFF	TGTGCCAGCAGCTCCGGCAGGGCTACCTACAATGAGCAGTTCTTC
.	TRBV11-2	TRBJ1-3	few	CASSLGFGGENTIYF	TGTGCCAGCAGCTTAGGATTTGGGGGCGAAAACACCATATATTTT
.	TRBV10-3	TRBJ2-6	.	CAIQGLTGANVLTF	TGTGCCATCCAGGGGTTAACTGGGGCCAACGTCCTGACTTTC
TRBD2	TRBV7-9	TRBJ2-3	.	CASSLASRLAGGTDTQYF	TGTGCCAGCAGCTTAGCCTCGAGGCTAGCGGGGGGGACAGATACGCAGTATTTT
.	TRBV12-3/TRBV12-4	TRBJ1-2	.	CASSLGEFNYGYTF	TGTGCCAGCAGTTTGGGGGAATTCAACTATGGCTACACCTTC
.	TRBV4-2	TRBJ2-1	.	CASSQDPTGIYNEQFF	TGTGCCAGCAGCCAAGATCCGACCGGAATCTACAATGAGCAGTTCTTC
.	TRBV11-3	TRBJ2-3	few	CASGKTGSTDTQYF	TGTGCCAGCGGCAAAACAGGGAGCACAGATACGCAGTATTTT
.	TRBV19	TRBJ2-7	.	CAHFGTRPYEQYF	TGTGCCCACTTTGGGACACGTCCCTACGAGCAGTACTTC
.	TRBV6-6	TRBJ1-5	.	CASRPRGNQPQHF	TGTGCCAGCAGGCCCCGGGGCAATCAGCCCCAGCATTTT
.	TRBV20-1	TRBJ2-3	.	CSARYLENTDTQYF	TGCAGTGCGCGGTATCTAGAGAACACAGATACGCAGTATTTT